What follows is one T cell receptor (beta chain) and its context. The clone's antigen remains unknown. Per-nucleotide qualities are absent, and no much larger clonotype sits a single base away. This sample is part of a study of shared T cell receptors in the human thymus (dated by TCRdb to about 2021). For context, the study as a whole: The study examined how self-reactive, shared T-cell receptor alpha chains are generated in the human thymus.

The library was obtained by the immunoSEQ multiplex PCR assay. In its TCRdb copy, this immuneACCESS table keeps in-frame sequences only and misses some clones. Where compared with another copy, unresolved V genes explain less than half of these, and the others have no known cause. The sample table lists roughly 700,000 clones, over 75% of them with a count of one. In total, the top ten clones hold 0.0095% to 0.011% of the sample. Trimmed from V: 1 base; trimmed from J: 8 bases; junction bases lacking a gene match: 10. The germline V gene specifies LGHNA as CDR1 and YSLEER as CDR2. The CDR3 sequence holds 16 residues, the cysteine and phenylalanine included. CDR3 DNA is the only sequence kept; it has 48 bases, read in frame from the first base. This sample also belongs to another study, concerning human thymus T cells. Per the second study: In Finland, the donors were immunologically healthy infants who were having open corrective cardiac surgery for congenital heart defects. The thymus tissue came from surgical resects taken out during corrective cardiac surgery. Both the thymic and the peripheral blood repertoires appeared to show biased V and J gene segment usage. The related research found that thymic TCR repertoires overlapped highly between unrelated individuals. The study described the TCR alpha and beta repertoires in under 10 infant thymus samples and a few matching peripheral blood samples. The infant donors were roughly 6 to 250 days old, and the cohort included roughly six males and two females. Thymocytes were mechanically released from the tissue and were stored as pellets of roughly 9-31 million cells at -70 degrees C. A QIAsymphony instrument was used to extract genomic DNA from frozen cell pellets. Using the immunoSEQ multiplex PCR assay, the TCRB and TCRAD loci were amplified from a standardized quantity of quality-controlled genomic DNA. The amplicons spanned the V(D)J region and were long enough to cover the CDR3 and allow V and J genes to be identified. The commercial immunoSEQ service was used to sequence amplicons on an Illumina platform. Primer bias and sequencing errors were corrected using previously described methods, and TCRAD and TCRB definitions followed the IMGT database. Repertoires were analysed with immunoSEQ Analyzer 3.0 and VDJTools, covering basic statistics, V/J segment usage, diversity estimates, rarefaction and pairwise overlap. To estimate diversity, the Chao1, ChaoE, Efron-Thisted, Shannon and inverse Simpson indices were applied, and diversity was also estimated on datasets down-sampled to the smallest sample. For repertoire overlap, CDR3 nucleotide sequence, V gene and J gene had to match strictly, and clustering was done by Jaccard-based multidimensional scaling. On average, thymus samples yielded roughly 800,000 unique TCRB clonotypes, whereas blood samples yielded some 80,000.

Recombination connected TRBV4-3 to TRBJ2-1; 8 bases in the middle match TRBD2. Sequencing used thymocytes. This clonotype was obtained from a boy in the first two years of life with a congenital heart defect. Donor details come from another sample of the same person, matched by shared clones. The nucleotides are TGCGCCAGCAGCCAAGTGAAGCGGGAGCTTTTGGATGAGCAGTTCTTC. This yields the protein CASSQVKRELLDEQFF.